Listed below are T cell receptor beta chains from one sample, sequenced in a study of beta chain bispecific antibodies for T cell cancers. Their specific antigens are unknown. TCRdb recomputed calls from the 5' RACE reads with MiXCR, one row per CDR3 protein. Among 20,000 to 25,000 distinct CDR3 sequences listed, approximately 2% were seen once. This sample comprised healthy donor T cells cultured with leukemia cells, obtained from a culture containing a bispecific antibody targeting TCR Vbeta12. All receptors come from a human donor in good health. Some clones in this sample may be carry-over from other donors' samples. CDR3s include the opening cysteine and the closing phenylalanine or tryptophan. D genes are given only for firm matches. A clone size is listed for some rows: how often the clone was seen (once, few, many), or a class if it is expanded.

j_gene: TRBJ2-3
abundance: many
v_gene: TRBV28
d_gene: .
CDR3nt: TGTGCCAGCACCCTTATGGGGGAAGGCACAGATACGCAGTATTTT
CDR3aa: CASTLMGEGTDTQYF

j_gene: TRBJ2-1
abundance: many
v_gene: TRBV5-1
d_gene: .
CDR3nt: TGCGTCAGCAGCTTGGGTGCAGTCAGCTCCTACAATGAGCAGTTCTTC
CDR3aa: CVSSLGAVSSYNEQFF

j_gene: TRBJ1-5
abundance: many
v_gene: TRBV3-1
d_gene: .
CDR3nt: TGTGCCAGCAGCCCCATGGGGATCAATCAGCCCCAGCATTTT
CDR3aa: CASSPMGINQPQHF

j_gene: TRBJ2-3
abundance: many
v_gene: TRBV6-1
d_gene: .
CDR3nt: TGTGCCAGCAGTGTTTTTTCCCAGGGCACAGATACGCAGTATTTT
CDR3aa: CASSVFSQGTDTQYF

j_gene: TRBJ2-1
abundance: many
v_gene: TRBV7-8
d_gene: .
CDR3nt: TGTGCCAGCAGCTTAATGGGATCGGACGTCGATGAGCAGTTCTTC
CDR3aa: CASSLMGSDVDEQFF

j_gene: TRBJ2-3
abundance: many
v_gene: TRBV4-1
d_gene: .
CDR3nt: TGCGCCAGTTCATGGCCAGGCACAGATACGCAGTATTTT
CDR3aa: CASSWPGTDTQYF

j_gene: TRBJ1-1
abundance: many
v_gene: TRBV20-1
d_gene: .
CDR3nt: TGCAGTGCTAGAGATACGGGCGGATTTATGAACACTGAAGCTTTCTTT
CDR3aa: CSARDTGGFMNTEAFF

j_gene: TRBJ2-2
abundance: many
v_gene: TRBV10-2
d_gene: .
CDR3nt: TGCGCCAGCAGTGAGAACAGGTGGCAGGGTAGGGAGCTGTTTTTT
CDR3aa: CASSENRWQGRELFF

j_gene: TRBJ2-2
abundance: many
v_gene: TRBV20-1
d_gene: .
CDR3nt: TGCAGTGCTAGAGATCGGCGGCACTTCGCCACCGGGGAGCTGTTTTTT
CDR3aa: CSARDRRHFATGELFF

j_gene: TRBJ2-7
abundance: many
v_gene: TRBV4-1
d_gene: .
CDR3nt: TGCGCCAGCAGCCAAGATTCCAAGCAAACCTACGAGCAGTACTTC
CDR3aa: CASSQDSKQTYEQYF

j_gene: TRBJ1-1
abundance: many
v_gene: TRBV5-1
d_gene: TRBD1
CDR3nt: TGCGCCAGCAGTCAACAGGGGGGGACTGAAGCTTTCTTT
CDR3aa: CASSQQGGTEAFF

j_gene: TRBJ2-7
abundance: many
v_gene: TRBV2
d_gene: .
CDR3nt: TGTGCCAGCAATCCAGGGGGGCTCTACGAGCAGTACTTC
CDR3aa: CASNPGGLYEQYF

j_gene: TRBJ2-1
abundance: many
v_gene: TRBV27
d_gene: TRBD1
CDR3nt: TGTGCCAGCAGTTTAGGGACAGGGGTTAATGAGCAGTTCTTC
CDR3aa: CASSLGTGVNEQFF

j_gene: TRBJ1-1
abundance: many
v_gene: TRBV2
d_gene: .
CDR3nt: TGTGCCAGCAGTGGGGGGCAAAAGAACACTGAAGCTTTCTTT
CDR3aa: CASSGGQKNTEAFF

j_gene: TRBJ1-5
abundance: many
v_gene: TRBV30
d_gene: .
CDR3nt: TGTGCCTGGAGGGCCCAATTTGGCCAGCCCCAGCATTTT
CDR3aa: CAWRAQFGQPQHF

j_gene: TRBJ2-3
abundance: many
v_gene: TRBV5-6
d_gene: .
CDR3nt: TGTGCCAGCAGCTTTTCGGGTGGAGTCGGAGATACGCAGTATTTT
CDR3aa: CASSFSGGVGDTQYF

j_gene: TRBJ1-2
abundance: medium-sized
v_gene: TRBV20-1
d_gene: .
CDR3nt: TGCAGTGCTAGAGAGCCGGTCCTCTATGGCTACACCTTC
CDR3aa: CSAREPVLYGYTF

j_gene: TRBJ1-1
abundance: many
v_gene: TRBV19
d_gene: .
CDR3nt: TGTGCCAGTAGTATAGGCCCAGAGAACACTGAAGCTTTCTTT
CDR3aa: CASSIGPENTEAFF

j_gene: TRBJ2-1
abundance: many
v_gene: TRBV9
d_gene: .
CDR3nt: TGTGCCAGCAGCGTTATAGGGGGGGGCCTGAATGAGCAGTTCTTC
CDR3aa: CASSVIGGGLNEQFF

j_gene: TRBJ1-5
abundance: few
v_gene: TRBV10-3
d_gene: .
CDR3nt: TGTGCCATCAGTGAAGATAGCGAAGGAGGGAATCAGCCCCAGCATTTT
CDR3aa: CAISEDSEGGNQPQHF

j_gene: TRBJ2-4
abundance: .
v_gene: TRBV3-1
d_gene: .
CDR3nt: TGTGCCAGCAGCCAAGATCGACCAGGGTGGGGGAACATTCAGTACTTC
CDR3aa: CASSQDRPGWGNIQYF

j_gene: TRBJ1-2
abundance: medium-sized
v_gene: TRBV10-3
d_gene: .
CDR3nt: TGTGCCATCAGTGGGCCCCCGGGAGCCCAAACTAACTATGGCTACACCTTC
CDR3aa: CAISGPPGAQTNYGYTF

j_gene: TRBJ1-4
abundance: many
v_gene: TRBV4-2
d_gene: .
CDR3nt: TGTGCCAGCAGCCCCCCAAGTGTAATGAGAAAACTGTTTTTT
CDR3aa: CASSPPSVMRKLFF

j_gene: TRBJ2-5
abundance: many
v_gene: TRBV2
d_gene: .
CDR3nt: TGTGCCAGCAGTTTGGACTCGCCCGGGGAGACCCAGTACTTC
CDR3aa: CASSLDSPGETQYF

j_gene: TRBJ1-1
abundance: many
v_gene: TRBV9
d_gene: TRBD1
CDR3nt: TGTGCCAGCAGCGTAGGGGCAGGGGGCAGTGACACTGAAGCTTTCTTT
CDR3aa: CASSVGAGGSDTEAFF

j_gene: TRBJ2-3
abundance: many
v_gene: TRBV5-1
d_gene: .
CDR3nt: TGCGCCAGCAGCTTGGCCTCGGGAGGCACAGATACGCAGTATTTT
CDR3aa: CASSLASGGTDTQYF

j_gene: TRBJ2-7
abundance: many
v_gene: TRBV9
d_gene: TRBD1
CDR3nt: TGTGCCAGCAGCGTCAACAGGGGGCAAGGCGAGCAGTACTTC
CDR3aa: CASSVNRGQGEQYF

j_gene: TRBJ2-7
abundance: many
v_gene: TRBV27
d_gene: .
CDR3nt: TGTGCCAGCAGTTCCCTCCAGGGTATCCACGAGCAGTACTTC
CDR3aa: CASSSLQGIHEQYF

j_gene: TRBJ1-5
abundance: many
v_gene: TRBV20-1
d_gene: TRBD1
CDR3nt: TGCAGTGCTAGGCAAGCCGGGACAGGGGGAACATATAGCAATCAGCCCCAGCATTTT
CDR3aa: CSARQAGTGGTYSNQPQHF

j_gene: TRBJ2-3
abundance: .
v_gene: TRBV29-1
d_gene: .
CDR3nt: TGCAGCGTCAAACCCTACCCCGGGCTCCCTGCGGATACGCAGTATTTT
CDR3aa: CSVKPYPGLPADTQYF

j_gene: TRBJ1-2
abundance: few
v_gene: TRBV28
d_gene: TRBD1
CDR3nt: TGTGCCAGCAGTCAGGGGGATTGGGGCTACACCTTC
CDR3aa: CASSQGDWGYTF

j_gene: TRBJ2-1
abundance: many
v_gene: TRBV7-2
d_gene: TRBD2
CDR3nt: TGTGCCAGCAGCCCCAAAGTCAGTGGACTAGCGGGGGGCTACAATGAGCAGTTCTTC
CDR3aa: CASSPKVSGLAGGYNEQFF

j_gene: TRBJ2-5
abundance: many
v_gene: TRBV20-1
d_gene: TRBD1
CDR3nt: TGCAGTGCTAACCGGGACAGGGGGTTTGGAGAGACCCAGTACTTC
CDR3aa: CSANRDRGFGETQYF

j_gene: TRBJ2-3
abundance: many
v_gene: TRBV7-6
d_gene: TRBD2
CDR3nt: TGTGCCAGCAGCTTAGCGGGGGGGTCAGATACGCAGTATTTT
CDR3aa: CASSLAGGSDTQYF

j_gene: TRBJ2-3
abundance: many
v_gene: TRBV2
d_gene: TRBD1
CDR3nt: TGTGCCAGCAGTGGAGAGGGAACAGGGGCAAGCACAGATACGCAGTATTTT
CDR3aa: CASSGEGTGASTDTQYF

j_gene: TRBJ2-5
abundance: many
v_gene: TRBV3-1
d_gene: .
CDR3nt: TGTGCCAGCAGCCAAGAGGTTGGGTACCAAGAGACCCAGTACTTC
CDR3aa: CASSQEVGYQETQYF

j_gene: TRBJ1-1
abundance: few
v_gene: TRBV18
d_gene: .
CDR3nt: TGTGCCAGCTCACGGGGGGGGAACACTGAAGCTTTCTTT
CDR3aa: CASSRGGNTEAFF

j_gene: TRBJ2-1
abundance: many
v_gene: TRBV7-9
d_gene: .
CDR3nt: TGTGCCAGCAGCTTAGCGGAGGGCAATGAGCAGTTCTTC
CDR3aa: CASSLAEGNEQFF

j_gene: TRBJ1-2
abundance: few
v_gene: TRBV29-1
d_gene: .
CDR3nt: TGCAGCGTTAATGGAATCCGCTCAGATGGCTACACCTTC
CDR3aa: CSVNGIRSDGYTF

j_gene: TRBJ1-1
abundance: many
v_gene: TRBV19
d_gene: .
CDR3nt: TGTGCCAGTAGATCAGGGGTGAACACTGAAGCTTTCTTT
CDR3aa: CASRSGVNTEAFF

j_gene: TRBJ1-2
abundance: many
v_gene: TRBV20-1
d_gene: .
CDR3nt: TGCAGCGCTAGTGTTCGGGGCGGCTACACCTTC
CDR3aa: CSASVRGGYTF

j_gene: TRBJ1-1
abundance: many
v_gene: TRBV9
d_gene: .
CDR3nt: TGTGCCAGCAGCGATCCGGGGCGGCTTGAAGCTTTCTTT
CDR3aa: CASSDPGRLEAFF

j_gene: TRBJ1-2
abundance: many
v_gene: TRBV27
d_gene: .
CDR3nt: TGTGCCAGCTCCCCCCAGGGTTACTATGGCTACACCTTC
CDR3aa: CASSPQGYYGYTF

j_gene: TRBJ2-5
abundance: many
v_gene: TRBV5-1
d_gene: .
CDR3nt: TGCGCCAGCAGCTTGTGGGTGTTCCAAGAGACCCAGTACTTC
CDR3aa: CASSLWVFQETQYF

j_gene: TRBJ2-1
abundance: many
v_gene: TRBV6-1
d_gene: TRBD2
CDR3nt: TGTGCCAGCAGCTCGACTAGCGGGGGACTATTCTCCTACGACAATGAGCAGTTCTTC
CDR3aa: CASSSTSGGLFSYDNEQFF

j_gene: TRBJ1-1
abundance: many
v_gene: TRBV5-1
d_gene: .
CDR3nt: TGCGCCAGCAGGGATCAGGGGAGCACTGAAGCTTTCTTT
CDR3aa: CASRDQGSTEAFF

j_gene: TRBJ2-3
abundance: medium-sized
v_gene: TRBV20-1
d_gene: .
CDR3nt: TGCAGTGCTAGAGATTTGGCAGGGGGGATTGATGATACGCAGTATTTT
CDR3aa: CSARDLAGGIDDTQYF

j_gene: TRBJ2-1
abundance: many
v_gene: TRBV9
d_gene: TRBD2
CDR3nt: TGTGCCAGCAGCGTGGGCGGGGGACCCTTCAATGAGCAGTTCTTC
CDR3aa: CASSVGGGPFNEQFF